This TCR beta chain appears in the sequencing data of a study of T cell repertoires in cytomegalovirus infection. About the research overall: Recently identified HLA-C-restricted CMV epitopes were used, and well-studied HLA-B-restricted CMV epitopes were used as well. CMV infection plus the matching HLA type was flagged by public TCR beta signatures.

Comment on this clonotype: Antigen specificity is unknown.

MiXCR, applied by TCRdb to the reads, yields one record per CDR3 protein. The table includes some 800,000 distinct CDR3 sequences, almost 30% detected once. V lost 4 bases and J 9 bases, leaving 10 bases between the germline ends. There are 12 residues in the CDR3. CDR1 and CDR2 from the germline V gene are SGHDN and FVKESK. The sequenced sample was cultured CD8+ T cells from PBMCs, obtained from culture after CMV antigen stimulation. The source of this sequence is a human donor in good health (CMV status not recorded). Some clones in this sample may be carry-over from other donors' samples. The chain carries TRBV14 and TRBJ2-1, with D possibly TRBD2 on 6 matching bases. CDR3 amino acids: CASSLGGFEQFF. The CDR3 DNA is TGTGCCAGCAGCCTGGGGGGTTTTGAGCAGTTCTTC.